This T cell receptor (beta chain) stems from a study of blood T cell repertoires in COVID-19. Whole-study context: The cDNA or gDNA used as material had been derived from T cells, B-cell-depleted T cells, or PBMCs.

In the original processing: Scientists estimated how many nucleated cells there were by amplifying reference gene primers. Repertoires were generated with immunoSEQ multiplex PCR, while TCRdb's copy carries only in-frame clones and drops some. Clone size and the V and J calls come from that table; the DNA yielded D and trimming. The profile covers about 50,000 clones, with 86% appearing a single time and less than 6.5% taken by the ten largest. Trimming took 8 bases from V and 7 from J, leaving 24 bases between them. CDR1 and CDR2 from the germline V gene are MDHEN and SYDVKM. The CDR3 spans 15 residues.

This receptor was identified in a man aged 35-49 years with active COVID-19. Sequenced: peripheral blood. The chain links TRBV28 to TRBJ2-7; weak D call: TRBD1 (6 bases). CDR3 sequence: CASDDPRDTLMEQYF. The DNA for the CDR3 is TGTGCCAGCGACGACCCCCGGGACACCCTTATGGAGCAGTACTTC.